The rows below give T cell receptor beta chains drawn from one sample of a study of control samples from healthy donors and cancer patients. The method was immunoSEQ multiplex PCR; TCRdb's version includes in-frame clones alone and lacks a portion of them. The table includes about 31,000 clones, approximately 93% detected once. The sequenced sample was blood. Receptor source: a man aged 60 to 75 in good health. The CDR3 runs from the conserved cysteine through the conserved F or W. D genes are given only for firm matches. Size values are once, few and many counts, or a class for expanded clones, and some rows have none.

>-|once|TRBJ2-3|TRBV18
TGTGCCAGCTCACCACTAGATACAGGGCCCGGGTCCGATACGCAGTATTTT
CASSPLDTGPGSDTQYF
>TRBD1|-|TRBJ2-1|TRBV18
TGTGCCAGCTCACGACAGGGGGCCGGCGGTGAGCAGTTCTTC
CASSRQGAGGEQFF
>TRBD1|-|TRBJ1-5|TRBV2
TGTGCCAGCAGTCCCCGCGCTTCCGGGACAGCTAATCAGCCCCAGCATTTT
CASSPRASGTANQPQHF
>TRBD1|once|TRBJ1-2|TRBV4-3
TGCGCCAGCAGCCAAACAGGGGCGATCCAGTTAGGCTACACCTTC
CASSQTGAIQLGYTF
>TRBD1|-|TRBJ1-5|TRBV19
TGTGCCAGTGGCTCGGGGACAGGCAATCAGCCCCAGCATTTT
CASGSGTGNQPQHF
>-|-|TRBJ1-1|TRBV18
TGTGCCAGCTCACCACCGTCTAGGATGAACACTGAAGCTTTCTTT
CASSPPSRMNTEAFF
>TRBD1|-|TRBJ1-1|TRBV19
TGTGCCAGTAGTAGGGGACAGCTGAACACTGAAGCTTTCTTT
CASSRGQLNTEAFF
>-|once|TRBJ1-1|TRBV9
TGTGCCAGCAGCGGGGGACTCTACGAGAACACTGAAGCTTTCTTT
CASSGGLYENTEAFF
>-|-|TRBJ1-1|TRBV19
TGTGCCAGTAGCGTCCCCGGGGGTACGAACACTGAAGCTTTCTTT
CASSVPGGTNTEAFF
>TRBD2|once|TRBJ2-5|TRBV7-9
TGTGCCAGCAGCTTAGACGGGGGGACCCAAGAGACCCAGTACTTC
CASSLDGGTQETQYF
>-|-|TRBJ1-3|TRBV7-2
TGTGCCAGCAGCTTAGGCCGGGGGGGAGGGGTTTACACCATATATTTT
CASSLGRGGGVYTIYF
>-|-|TRBJ1-4|TRBV7-2
TGTGCCAGCAGCTTAAGAATGAAGGAACTGTTTTTT
CASSLRMKELFF
>-|-|TRBJ1-2|TRBV20-1
TGCAGTGCCAAAGACAGCCAGGGCTACACCTTC
CSAKDSQGYTF
>-|-|TRBJ1-2|TRBV7-2
TGTGCCAGCAGCCAGTCGAGTACGGCCCGGGGCTACACCTTC
CASSQSSTARGYTF
>TRBD2|-|TRBJ2-7|TRBV6-5
TGTGCCAGCCGGACTAGCGAACGCTACGAGCAGTACTTC
CASRTSERYEQYF
>TRBD1|-|TRBJ1-1|TRBV30
TGTGCCTGGAGTGTAGGGGGCCCCGAAGCTTTCTTT
CAWSVGGPEAFF
>-|-|TRBJ1-6|TRBV6-5
TGTGCCAGCAAGCCGGAAGGTAATTCACCCCTCCACTTT
CASKPEGNSPLHF
>-|-|TRBJ1-5|TRBV23-1
TGCGCCAGCCCCCACAGGGTTGGCAATCAGCCCCAGCATTTT
CASPHRVGNQPQHF
>TRBD1|-|TRBJ1-3|TRBV6-5
TGTGCCAGCAGAAAGAGGACAGGATCTGGAAACACCATATATTTT
CASRKRTGSGNTIYF
>-|once|TRBJ1-6|TRBV6-6
TGTGCCAGCAGTGACTTGGGGGCAGCTTATAATTCACCCCTCCACTTT
CASSDLGAAYNSPLHF
>TRBD1|-|TRBJ2-7|TRBV28
TGTGCCAGCAGTCCCGCTGGGACAGAGCCTCAGTACTTC
CASSPAGTEPQYF
>-|-|TRBJ1-6|TRBV30
TGTGCCTGGAGTGTACAAGGTGCCGCTTGGTCACCCCTCCACTTT
CAWSVQGAAWSPLHF
>-|once|TRBJ1-1|TRBV27
TGTGCCAGCGTGTCACGGGGAACAGGGAGGACTGAAGCTTTCTTT
CASVSRGTGRTEAFF
>-|-|TRBJ1-2|TRBV6-1
TGTGCCAGCAGTGAAATGAGTCGGGGGTACTATGGCTACACCTTC
CASSEMSRGYYGYTF
>-|once|TRBJ2-1|TRBV9
TGTGCCAGCAGCGATGATATACGATACAATGAGCAGTTCTTC
CASSDDIRYNEQFF
>-|-|TRBJ1-1|TRBV14
TGTGCCAGCAGCCAATGGGGCCTTGAAGCTTTCTTT
CASSQWGLEAFF
>-|-|TRBJ1-5|TRBV6-5
TGTGCCAGCAGTCAGAACTCAAACTTAAATCAGCCCCAGCATTTT
CASSQNSNLNQPQHF
>-|-|TRBJ1-1|TRBV7-2
TGTGCCAGCAGCTCCACAGTGAACACTGAAGCTTTCTTT
CASSSTVNTEAFF
>-|-|TRBJ1-2|TRBV3-1/TRBV3-2
TGTGCCAGCAGAGGTAGGGGAGTCGACTATGGCTACACCTTC
CASRGRGVDYGYTF
>-|-|TRBJ1-4|TRBV7-8
TGTGCCAGCAGCTCAGCGTACAGGGCAACTAATGAAAAACTGTTTTTT
CASSSAYRATNEKLFF
>-|-|TRBJ2-2|TRBV2
TGTGCCAGCAACGGCAGGGGGAACACCGGGGAGCTGTTTTTT
CASNGRGNTGELFF
>-|-|TRBJ2-1|TRBV6-2/TRBV6-3
TGTGCCAGCAGTTACGGGGGGCTGATAAGAAATGAGCAGTTCTTC
CASSYGGLIRNEQFF
>TRBD2|-|TRBJ2-2|TRBV9
TGTGCCAGCCGCCGCGGGGGGGCAGTTGCCGGGGAGCTGTTTTTT
CASRRGGAVAGELFF
>-|-|TRBJ2-4|TRBV7-2
TGTGCCAGCAGCTTAGGAAGCAGACTAGCCAAAAACATTCAGTACTTC
CASSLGSRLAKNIQYF
>-|-|TRBJ2-5|TRBV5-5
TGTGCCAGCAGCTCCAAACAGGGTATTCGAGAGACCCAGTACTTC
CASSSKQGIRETQYF
>-|once|TRBJ1-1|TRBV7-2
TGTGCCAGCAGCCCGGACGGCCTCTCTGAAGCTTTCTTT
CASSPDGLSEAFF
>-|-|TRBJ2-5|TRBV18
TGTGCCAGCTCACCCCCAGGAGAGACCCAGTACTTC
CASSPPGETQYF
>-|-|TRBJ1-1|TRBV5-5
TGTGCCAGCAGCTTTTTAGACCAAGCTTTCTTT
CASSFLDQAFF
>-|-|TRBJ1-4|TRBV3-1/TRBV3-2
TGTGCCAGCAGCCAAGGGACAGTTATTGAAAAACTGTTTTTT
CASSQGTVIEKLFF
>TRBD1|once|TRBJ2-1|TRBV6-5
TGTGCCAGCAGATTGGGACAGAGAGTCTACAATGAGCAGTTCTTC
CASRLGQRVYNEQFF
>-|-|TRBJ1-6|TRBV7-6
TGTGCCAGCAGCCAGCGGGCAGGCAGGGAGGACCCCTATAATTCACCCCTCCACTTT
CASSQRAGREDPYNSPLHF
>-|-|TRBJ1-2|TRBV30
TGTGCCTGGAGTTTGGGAGGGCCTAACTATGGCTACACCTTC
CAWSLGGPNYGYTF
>-|once|TRBJ2-5|TRBV5-6
TGTGCCAGCAGCTTGGTGCAAGAGACCCAGTACTTC
CASSLVQETQYF
>-|-|TRBJ2-1|TRBV7-2
TGTGCCAGCAGCTTAGGCCTAAATGAGCAGTTCTTC
CASSLGLNEQFF
>-|-|TRBJ1-4|TRBV5-1
TGCGCCAGCAGCTGGGCTGACAGAGCTGAAAAACTGTTTTTT
CASSWADRAEKLFF
>-|-|TRBJ1-2|TRBV4-1
TGCGCCAGCAGTCAAGATCCAGGGTTAGGCTATGGCTACACCTTC
CASSQDPGLGYGYTF
>-|-|TRBJ1-1|TRBV6-5
TGTGCCAGCAGTTACAGATCCACTCGGGAAGCTTTCTTT
CASSYRSTREAFF
>-|-|TRBJ1-2|TRBV12-3/TRBV12-4
TGTGCCAGCAGTCGAAGACAAGGAGGCTACACCTTC
CASSRRQGGYTF